The next 27 T cell receptor beta chains were all read from a single sample in a study of blood T cells in healthy people across ages. The use of a sample-barcoded 5' primer and a J-beta primer mix characterized a second PCR of about 6 to 12 cycles. TCRdb ran MiXCR on the 5' RACE reads and lists one entry per CDR3 protein. The sample yields about 970,000 distinct CDR3 sequences, around 54% seen once. Sequenced input: blood. The receptors come from an older woman in good health.

This chain links TRBV6-1 with TRBJ2-4; D gene ambiguous. Germline lookup yields CDR1 MNHNS and CDR2 SASEGT. This CDR3 is built from 17 residues. The V gene lost 6 bases and the J gene lost 0 bases, with 18 bases spanning the gap. Here the CDR3 reads CASRSSKSGLAKNIQYF. In DNA form, the CDR3 reads TGTGCCAGCAGATCCAGTAAATCAGGTCTAGCCAAAAACATTCAGTACTTC.

A note on this clonotype: The DNA is left out, because the CDR3 cannot be placed on it with certainty; the CDR3 is given as TCRdb lists it. CDR3 amino acids: CASSGERWGRGTFF. This chain uses TRBV7-2 with TRBJ1-1; whether TRBD1, the table's D call, matches the DNA was not checked. Ends included, the CDR3 has 14 residues. Germline lookup yields CDR1 SGHTA and CDR2 FQGNSA.

The chain combines TRBV5-1 with TRBJ1-2; D perhaps matches TRBD1 (6 bases). CDR1 and CDR2 from the germline V gene are SGHRS and YFSETQ. Trimming took off 4 bases at V and 7 bases at J, with 20 bases between the two ends. The CDR3 extends over 15 amino acids. CDR3 DNA sequence: TGCGCCAGCAGCACTTCGACAGGTATGGAGAGTGGCTACACCTTC. The encoded protein is CASSTSTGMESGYTF.

The chain employs TRBV10-3 and TRBJ2-3, with TRBD2 identical over 12 bases. The CDR3 covers 17 residues. The germline V gene encodes CDR1 ENHRY and CDR2 SYGVKD. V shed 2 bases and J 0 bases; nucleotides not matched to a gene: 3. For the CDR3, the DNA is TGTGCCATCAGTGAGGGCGGACTAGCGGGGAGCACAGATACGCAGTATTTT. It translates to CAISEGGLAGSTDTQYF.

The V and J genes are TRBV24-1 and TRBJ2-1; D is unresolved. The CDR3 runs to 13 residues. V was cut by 3 bases and J by 7 bases, with 9 bases left in between. The germline CDR1 and CDR2 sequences are KGHDR and SFDVKD. The CDR3 region has the DNA TGTGCCACCAGTGATCTGATCGGGAATGAGCAGTTCTTC. Translated, it gives CATSDLIGNEQFF.

V and J are TRBV20-1 and TRBJ2-1; 10 bases match TRBD1. Trimming removed 3 bases from V and 7 bases from J; junction bases left unmatched: 6. The CDR3 runs to 14 residues. The germline CDR1 and CDR2 sequences are DFQATT and SNEGSKA (reference sequence). The CDR3 here is CSASGGQGSNEQFF. DNA for the CDR3: TGCAGTGCTAGTGGGGGACAGGGGTCAAATGAGCAGTTCTTC.

In this sample, this clonotype turned up a few times. The chain combines TRBV15 with TRBJ2-5, with TRBD2 as a possible D gene (6 bases). Germline CDR1 reads LNHNV; CDR2 reads YYDKDF (reference sequence). The V end was cut by 0 bases, the J end by 4 bases, with 12 bases between. The CDR3 is 15 amino acids. CDR3 loop: CATSRDLAVGETQYF. The CDR3 region has the DNA TGTGCCACCAGCAGAGACTTAGCGGTGGGAGAGACCCAGTACTTC.

The V gene is TRBV29-1, the J gene TRBJ1-5; tentative D call: TRBD1 (5 bases). Per germline, CDR1 SQVTM and CDR2 ANQGSEA. The CDR3 is made up of 13 amino acids. V was clipped by 6 bases and J by 5 bases, with 14 bases between them. CDR3 bases: TGCAGCGTCTCCGGGGGGAGGGATCAGCCCCAGCATTTT. Translation gives CSVSGGRDQPQHF.

This clonotype was found once. The chain joins TRBV5-6 to TRBJ2-7; D is uncertain. The ends were cut back, 3 bases at V and 2 bases at J, with 12 bases in the middle. Germline CDR1 and CDR2: SGHDT and YYEEEE. CDR3 size: 14 residues. This CDR3 is CASSSIQSTYEQYF. CDR3 bases: TGTGCCAGCAGCTCGATACAGAGCACCTACGAGCAGTACTTC. The full variable domain, with the rest looked up from reference TRBV5-6 and TRBJ2-7, is DAGVTQSPTHLIKTRGQQVTLRCSPKSGHDTVSWYQQALGQGPQFIFQYYEEEERQRGNFPDRFSGHQFPNYSSELNVNALLLGDSALYLCASSSIQSTYEQYFGPGTRLTVT.

The rearrangement joins TRBV7-9 to TRBJ2-5, with TRBD1 matching 8 bases. Unmatched junction bases numbered 8, after V lost 10 bases and J lost 7 bases. The CDR3 is 12 amino acids. Germline loops: CDR1 SEHNR, CDR2 FQNEAQ (reference sequence). CDR3 coding DNA: TGTGCCACCAGACAGGGACAGGCGACCCAGTACTTC. Protein: CATRQGQATQYF.

The chain is built from TRBV4-1 and TRBJ1-2; D ambiguous. This CDR3 has 12 amino acids. Germline V gene lookup returns CDR1 MGHRA and CDR2 YSYEKL. Deletions cut 4 bases from V and 6 bases from J, with 9 bases between. The CDR3 DNA reads as TGCGCCAGCAGCCCCCCATCCCATGGCTACACCTTC. Encoded protein: CASSPPSHGYTF.

This clonotype showed up many times. Given a much more abundant clone one base away, this may be a read error. The chain joins TRBV29-1 to TRBJ2-7; weak D call: TRBD1 (6 bases). Trimming removed 7 bases at V and 7 bases at J, with 17 bases between. This CDR3 is 12 amino acids long. The germline V gene encodes CDR1 SQVTM and CDR2 ANQGSEA. The CDR3 DNA follows: TGCAGCGGCTCAGGGGACCGGTATGAGCAGTACTTC. Translating it yields CSGSGDRYEQYF.

This chain joins TRBV28 and TRBJ1-2; D is perhaps TRBD1 (6 bases). V was cut by 4 bases and J by 7 bases, with 16 bases left in between. This CDR3 spans 14 amino acids. Germline V gene lookup returns CDR1 MDHEN and CDR2 SYDVKM. The CDR3 coding sequence is TGTGCCAGCAGTTACGGGGGCGCCGGGTTTGGCTACACCTTC. Its translation is CASSYGGAGFGYTF.

V and J are TRBV7-2 and TRBJ2-5; 8 bases match TRBD1. CDR3 size: 16 residues. V shed 5 bases and J 6 bases; nucleotides not matched to a gene: 14. Germline loops: CDR1 SGHTA, CDR2 FQGNSA. DNA for the CDR3: TGTGCCAGCAGCCGCCCCCAGACAGGGGCCGGGAAGACCCAGTACTTC. Translation gives CASSRPQTGAGKTQYF.

This clonotype has only a few counts. This sequence joins TRBV5-6 and TRBJ2-5, with D perhaps matching TRBD1 (5 bases). The CDR3 totals 14 residues. The V end lost 2 bases, the J end lost 11 bases, and 19 bases lay between the germline ends. Per the germline V gene, CDR1 is SGHDT and CDR2 is YYEEEE. DNA for the CDR3: TGTGCCAGCAGCTTACGTGGGGCCGACACCAAGCAGTACTTC. This translates into CASSLRGADTKQYF.

The chain is built from TRBV7-2 and TRBJ2-5; TRBD2 matches at 11 bases. V was clipped by 1 base and J by 11 bases; unmatched bases: 12. This CDR3 has 16 amino acids. Per the germline V gene, CDR1 is SGHTA and CDR2 is FQGNSA. CDR3 nucleotide sequence: TGTGCCAGCAGCTTAGGTGTTAGCGGGAGGGTCGGGGAGCAGTACTTC. Residues: CASSLGVSGRVGEQYF.

The chain uses TRBV24-1 and TRBJ2-3, with 8 bases that match TRBD1. Germline V gene data show CDR1 as KGHDR and CDR2 as SFDVKD. J was trimmed by 2 bases and V by 4 bases; bases with no gene match: 4. The CDR3 runs to 15 residues. The CDR3 protein is CATSDRTGLTDTQYF. DNA for the CDR3: TGTGCCACCAGTGACCGGACAGGGCTCACAGATACGCAGTATTTT.

The sample holds many counts of this clonotype. This chain connects TRBV7-2 to TRBJ2-7; 9 bases fit TRBD2. Trimming took 3 bases from V and 2 from J; bases not matched to a gene: 2. Germline-derived CDR1 and CDR2 are SGHTA and FQGNSA. This CDR3 contains 14 residues. CDR3 in amino acids: CASSFSGSAYEQYF. The CDR3 region has the DNA TGTGCCAGCAGCTTTAGCGGGAGTGCCTACGAGCAGTACTTC.

This chain joins TRBV7-2 and TRBJ2-3; 9 positions agree with TRBD2. In germline, CDR1 is SGHTA, CDR2 FQGNSA. The CDR3 is 16 residues long. V was pared by 5 bases and J by 5 bases, with 11 bases of the junction left unmatched. The CDR3 bases are TGTGCCAGCAGCCGAGGGCTCGCGGGAGGGGGAGATACGCAGTATTTT. This encodes CASSRGLAGGGDTQYF.

The chain joins TRBV30 to TRBJ2-4, with TRBD1 matching over 8 bases. The closer fit of TRBJ2-7 to the DNA end suggests the J call may be wrong. The CDR3 loop spans 14 amino acids. Germline CDR1 reads GTSNPN; CDR2 reads SVGIG (reference sequence). Here the CDR3 DNA reads TGTGCCTGGAGTAGAGGACAGGGCATTCACGAGCAGTACTTC. Its translation is CAWSRGQGIHEQYF.

This rearrangement joins TRBV7-7 to TRBJ2-3, with 7 positions matching TRBD1. The V gene end was trimmed by 3 bases and the J gene end by 11 bases; junction bases not matched to a gene: 11. This CDR3 has 14 residues. Germline V gives CDR1 SSHAT, CDR2 FNYEAQ (reference sequence). Here the CDR3 reads CASSLDRDSVLQYF. As DNA, the CDR3 is TGTGCCAGCAGCTTGGACCGGGACAGCGTATTGCAGTATTTT.

This chain links TRBV7-9 with TRBJ2-7; 9 positions match TRBD1. The J call is doubtful: the DNA matches TRBJ2-5 better. Germline CDR1 and CDR2: SEHNR and FQNEAQ (reference sequence). The CDR3 is 15 residues long. For the CDR3, the DNA is TGTGCCAGCAGCTTAGGAGACAGGGGGACGGAGACCCAGTACTTC. This encodes CASSLGDRGTETQYF.

This clonotype was seen a few times. The V gene is TRBV20-1, the J gene TRBJ2-1, with 10 bases fitting TRBD2. The V segment lost 0 bases and the J segment 0 bases; nucleotides outside the gene matches: 5. Germline V lookup: CDR1 DFQATT, CDR2 SNEGSKA (reference sequence). This CDR3 region has 17 residues. CDR3 nucleotides: TGCAGTGCTAGAGATCCTAGCGGGAGTAGCTCCTACAATGAGCAGTTCTTC. It specifies CSARDPSGSSSYNEQFF.

The J gene is TRBJ1-4, the V gene TRBV7-2; D perhaps matches TRBD1 (6 bases). The CDR3 contains 13 residues. Looked up from germline, CDR1 is SGHTA and CDR2 is FQGNSA. Between the trimmed V and J ends, which lost 5 bases and 10 bases, there was a span of 14 bases. CDR3 loop: CASSPERGGKLFF. The CDR3 DNA sequence: TGTGCCAGCAGCCCCGAGAGGGGGGGAAAACTGTTTTTT.

J is TRBJ2-7 and V is TRBV29-1, with a weak D call TRBD2 (6 bases). V dropped 1 base and J dropped 2 bases, with 15 bases sitting between them. Germline values: CDR1 SQVTM, CDR2 ANQGSEA. CDR3 length: 15 residues. The CDR3 reads CSVEGGRDSAYEQYF. The CDR3, as DNA: TGCAGCGTTGAAGGAGGGCGGGACTCAGCCTACGAGCAGTACTTC.

The chain recombines TRBV2 with TRBJ2-3, with a weak D call TRBD2 (6 bases). Germline V CDR1 and CDR2: SNHLY, FYNNEI. V shed 6 bases and J shed 7 bases, with 17 bases lying between them. CDR3 length: 14 amino acids. CDR3 DNA: TGTGCCAGCAGACCACAGGCACTAGCATATACGCAGTATTTT. It yields the protein CASRPQALAYTQYF.

The V and J genes are TRBV6-1 and TRBJ1-2; no clear D gene. The CDR3 contains 14 residues. Germline CDR1 is MNHNS and CDR2 is SASEGT. V was clipped by 4 bases and J by 3 bases, with 12 bases between them. The CDR3 DNA reads TGTGCCAGCAGTGCAGCGGACGGCTACTATGGCTACACCTTC. Its protein is CASSAADGYYGYTF.